What follows describes a single TCR beta chain. The antigen remains unidentified. The sample is drawn from a study of Ad26.COV2.S vaccination and SARS-CoV-2 variants. For the study at large: The COV1001 Ad26.COV2.S trial arm included the donor.

Broader study findings: Spike-specific TCR breadth ran higher among vaccine recipients than placebo recipients.

Data came from immunoSEQ multiplex PCR; TCRdb stores just in-frame clones and leaves some out. The repertoire holds about 350,000 clones, with roughly 90% as singletons. V shed 3 bases and J 0 bases; nucleotides not matched to a gene: 1. CDR3 length: 14 amino acids. Germline-derived CDR1 and CDR2 are LGHNA and YSLEER. Indicated treatment: 19 received Ad26.COV2.S at low or high dose, single or two shots; five or six received placebo; per-sample allocation not given. Vaccine and placebo recipients were sampled on day 63 after the first injection. Source: peripheral blood, taken in a trial of Ad26.COV2.S vaccine versus placebo. The receptor was isolated from a person aged 18 to 59 who received the Ad26.COV2.S COVID-19 vaccine or a placebo. The chain has TRBV4-3 and TRBJ2-7, with TRBD2 matching over 8 bases. The CDR3 bases are TGCGCCAGCAGCCAGCTAGCGGGCTCCTACGAGCAGTACTTC. Translating it yields CASSQLAGSYEQYF.